Only a few counts were recorded for the clone carrying this TCR beta chain. The data stem from a study of blood T cell repertoires in COVID-19. About the study: Samples taken during acute and convalescent COVID-19 were collected in the United States, Italy and Spain. From T cells, B-cell-depleted T cells, or PBMCs came the material, which was cDNA or gDNA.

The CDR3 has 16 residues. Trimming removed 3 bases from V and 2 bases from J; junction bases left unmatched: 5. The germline gives CDR1 LNHDA, CDR2 SQIVND (reference sequence). Participants reported their clinical history, and cohort assignment relied on those reports. Assay used: immunoSEQ multiplex PCR; TCRdb lists only in-frame clones, some missing. The data contain 400,000 to 500,000 clones, roughly 90% of them singletons. This receptor was taken from a woman younger than 30 who had been exposed to COVID-19. The chain carries TRBV19 and TRBJ2-1, with TRBD2 matching 9 bases. The sequencing input was PBMCs or T cells enriched from blood (not recorded which). CDR3 sequence: CASSIGGGGPYNEQFF. Here the CDR3 DNA reads TGTGCCAGTAGTATTGGCGGGGGGGGGCCCTACAATGAGCAGTTCTTC.